The 2 T cell receptor beta chains listed next were all sequenced from one sample in a study of cytomegalovirus exposure and HLA in healthy donors. The PCR ran on 60 Vbeta and 13 Jbeta primers. The protocol was immunoSEQ multiplex PCR, while the TCRdb copy is restricted to in-frame clones and leaves out a portion. This sample has 150,000 to 200,000 clones, with 65% to 85% found just once. The sample was PBMCs. Receptors originate from a woman younger than 30 in good health and CMV-seronegative.

The gene calls are TRBV15 and TRBJ2-1; no clear D gene. This CDR3 has 13 amino acids. Deletions cut 4 bases from V and 0 bases from J, with 4 bases between. Per the germline V gene, CDR1 is LNHNV and CDR2 is YYDKDF (reference sequence). CDR3 in amino acids: CATSTRSYNEQFF. Here the CDR3 DNA reads TGTGCCACCAGCACCCGCTCCTACAATGAGCAGTTCTTC.

This clone was counted only a few times. The chain uses TRBV9 and TRBJ2-5; D gene ambiguous. Trimming took 0 bases from V and 3 from J, leaving 12 bases between them. Per the germline V gene, CDR1 is SGDLS and CDR2 is YYNGEE. The length of the CDR3 is 15 residues. DNA of the CDR3: TGTGCCAGCAGCGTAGAGGCTAGTAGAGAAGAGACCCAGTACTTC. Protein: CASSVEASREETQYF.